This T cell receptor (beta chain) originates from a study of vaccination effects on CD4 cells after COVID-19. For the study at large: Early after vaccination, and again late, three convalescent patients were sampled.

Some clones are missing from TCRdb's copy, which holds only in-frame ones; the method was immunoSEQ multiplex PCR. The table includes about 15,000 clones, 76% detected once. On this clone: Its antigen remains unidentified.

With the ViraFEST assay, the study expanded antigen-specific CD4+ T cells using viral peptide pools, then sequenced them. The authors isolated CD4+ T cells after roughly 10 days of culture. This person caught SARS-CoV-2 sometime from March to December 2020, and PCR testing confirmed the infection. Two doses of BNT162b2 or mRNA-1273 vaccine were administered to participants. PBMC were cultured at a few million per well with 9 to 10 IU/ml IL-2 and about 9.4 ug/ml peptides. Overall study results and limits: New vaccine-induced clones were the main type among post-vaccine spike-reactive clones in convalescents. Both infection-induced and vaccine-induced clones contracted markedly at late post-vaccination timepoints.

The germline V gene has CDR1 LGHNA and CDR2 YNFKEQ. This CDR3 spans 13 amino acids. V was cut by 2 bases and J by 7 bases, with 12 bases left in between. The source of this sequence is a human donor who had a prior SARS-CoV-2 infection. The chain links TRBV4-2 to TRBJ2-7; D uncertain. The input for sequencing was CD4+ T cells from PBMCs cultured with SARS-CoV-2 spike peptides, taken after COVID-19 vaccination. The CDR3 coding sequence is TGTGCCAGCAGCCAATCACCAACAAGAGAGCAGTACTTC. This translates into CASSQSPTREQYF.